This T cell receptor beta chain appears in the sequencing data of a study of shared clonotypes between healthy human individuals. About the research overall: Three plates were used per donor for CD4 naive, three for CD4 memory, two for CD8 naive and one for CD8 memory.

Study-level results: The four-donor shared clonotypes exceeded non-shared clonotypes in generation probability, with non-shared ones scoring lower. What rarefaction showed was incomplete sorted-subset sequencing despite large depth.

Germline CDR1 reads MNHEY; CDR2 reads SMNVEV (reference sequence). V shed 3 bases and J shed 3 bases, with 13 bases lying between them. The CDR3 is made up of 15 amino acids. CD45RA+ naive and CD45RA-negative memory subsets were separated from CD4+ cells. A note on this clone: Antigen specificity is unknown.

The protocol was immunoSEQ multiplex PCR, while the TCRdb copy is restricted to in-frame clones and leaves out a portion. The sample contains 2 million to 3 million clones, approximately 94% of which appear only once. This chain joins TRBV27 and TRBJ2-3; D is perhaps TRBD1 or TRBD2 (5 bases each). The clonotype originates from a man aged 18 to 29 in good health. Some clones in this sample may be carry-over from other donors' samples. Material for sequencing was naive CD4+ T cells from PBMCs. Indicated subset: CD45RA+ positively selected. The CDR3 bases are TGTGCCAGCAGTTTTCGGGGCGTTATAACAGATACGCAGTATTTT. It is translated as CASSFRGVITDTQYF.